These 17 T cell receptor beta chains came from one sample sequenced in a study of OX40 agonist ivuxolimab in advanced cancers. The data were produced by immunoSEQ multiplex PCR, yet TCRdb's version contains in-frame clones alone and is incomplete. The data show tens of thousands of clones, approximately 90% seen once. This material consisted of CD4+ or CD8+ T cells sorted from blood, taken in a trial of the OX40 agonist ivuxolimab. These receptors were collected from an adult with an advanced solid tumor such as melanoma, head and neck, liver or kidney cancer.

Note on this clone: A read error may account for a junction end that differs from germline. V gene TRBV28 combines with J gene TRBJ2-7; no reliable D call. Germline V gene sequence: CDR1 MDHEN, CDR2 SYDVKM. There are 14 residues in the CDR3. In DNA, the CDR3 is TGTGCCAGCAGTTTATGTAAGGATTCCTGCGAGCAGTACTTC. This translates into CASSLCKDSCEQYF.

The chain is built from TRBV28 and TRBJ1-1; 7 bases are a match to TRBD1. The V gene's germline CDR1 is MDHEN and CDR2 SYDVKM. The CDR3 spans 15 residues. J gave up 5 bases and V 1 base, and 7 bases lay outside the gene matches. The CDR3 sequence is CASSLFQGGWTEAFF. The DNA of the CDR3 is TGTGCCAGCAGTTTATTTCAGGGGGGGTGGACTGAAGCTTTCTTT.

The table lists this clone with a count of one. The rearrangement links TRBV7-9 to TRBJ1-5, with 8 bases identical to TRBD1. Per the germline V gene, CDR1 is SEHNR and CDR2 is FQNEAQ (reference sequence). The CDR3 length is 14 residues. The ends lost 4 bases at V and 4 bases at J; junction bases unmatched: 3. The CDR3 DNA is TGTGCCAGCAGCTCGACAGGGGAGAATCAGCCCCAGCATTTT. It encodes CASSSTGENQPQHF.

This chain connects TRBV30 to TRBJ1-1, with TRBD1 as a possible D gene (5 bases). V lost 0 bases and J lost 4, with 12 bases in between. CDR1 is GTSNPN and CDR2 is SVGIG in the germline V gene (reference sequence). The CDR3 spans 14 residues. The CDR3 is CAWSVGRGSTEAFF. CDR3 DNA: TGTGCCTGGAGTGTAGGGCGGGGGAGCACTGAAGCTTTCTTT.

The V gene is TRBV19, the J gene TRBJ2-5; the D gene is possibly TRBD2 (6 bases). V was trimmed by 1 base and J by 2 bases, leaving 8 bases between them. Germline V gene lookup returns CDR1 LNHDA and CDR2 SQIVND (reference sequence). There are 14 residues in the CDR3. The CDR3 loop is CASSIVGGQETQYF. Written as DNA, the CDR3 is TGTGCCAGTAGTATAGTCGGGGGACAAGAGACCCAGTACTTC.

In its sample, this clone was seen a few times. This sequence joins TRBV28 and TRBJ2-3; weak D call: TRBD2 (6 bases). Trimming stripped 4 bases from V and 5 bases from J, with 7 bases between. CDR1 MDHEN and CDR2 SYDVKM come from the germline V gene. The CDR3 extends over 12 amino acids. The CDR3: CASSSGGDTQYF. The DNA of the CDR3 is TGTGCCAGCAGTTCCGGGGGAGATACGCAGTATTTT.

V usage is TRBV7-2 and J usage is TRBJ2-1; TRBD2 agrees at 16 bases. From germline, CDR1 is SGHTA and CDR2 FQGNSA. Trimming took 5 bases from V and 3 from J; bases not matched to a gene: 7. The CDR3 is made up of 18 amino acids. The CDR3: CASSPGTSGGASYNEQFF. The CDR3 DNA reads TGTGCCAGCAGCCCCGGGACTAGCGGGGGGGCTAGCTACAATGAGCAGTTCTTC.

The rearrangement links TRBV9 to TRBJ2-3; D gene unclear. Germline CDR1 is SGDLS and CDR2 is YYNGEE. The V end was cut by 0 bases, the J end by 1 base, with 9 bases between. The CDR3 loop spans 15 amino acids. CDR3 residues: CASSVAAGGTDTQYF. Written as DNA, the CDR3 is TGTGCCAGCAGCGTAGCAGCCGGAGGCACAGATACGCAGTATTTT.

This chain connects TRBV27 to TRBJ2-7; TRBD1 might be the D (5 bases). The CDR3 contains 14 residues. The ends were cut back, 5 bases at V and 2 bases at J, with 13 bases in the middle. CDR1 and CDR2 from the germline V gene are MNHEY and SMNVEV (reference sequence). The CDR3 coding sequence is TGTGCCAGCAGTCGAACTGACAGTACCTACGAGCAGTACTTC. This encodes CASSRTDSTYEQYF.

V is TRBV6-6 and J is TRBJ2-7, with D uncertain. This CDR3 spans 10 amino acids. Germline V gene data show CDR1 as MNHNY and CDR2 as SVGAGI (reference sequence). Trimming pared 8 bases from V and 2 bases from J, leaving 4 bases between. The CDR3 DNA follows: TGTGCCAGCGGGACCTACGAGCAGTACTTC. Its protein is CASGTYEQYF.

The chain links TRBV6-5 to TRBJ2-7, with D perhaps TRBD1 (6 bases). This CDR3 has 11 residues. V shed 7 bases and J shed 6 bases, with 10 bases lying between them. Germline CDR1 reads MNHEY; CDR2 reads SVGAGI. CDR3 bases: TGTGCCAGCACCGACAGGTCCGAGCAGTACTTC. This encodes CASTDRSEQYF.

The chain carries TRBV30 and TRBJ2-7; D unclear. The CDR3 extends over 12 amino acids. Trimming cost V 0 bases and J 3 bases, with 6 bases left between them. Germline V gene data show CDR1 as GTSNPN and CDR2 as SVGIG (reference sequence). The CDR3 DNA is TGTGCCTGGAGTGTACCTTTCTACGAGCAGTACTTC. It yields the protein CAWSVPFYEQYF.

This chain joins TRBV4-3 and TRBJ1-1; D possibly corresponds to TRBD1 (5 bases). Germline CDR1 reads LGHNA; CDR2 reads YSLEER. This CDR3 region has 14 residues. Trimming stripped 4 bases from V and 2 bases from J, with 11 bases between. The DNA of the CDR3 is TGCGCCAGCAGCCCTAGACAGCTCAACACTGAAGCTTTCTTT. This encodes CASSPRQLNTEAFF.

The table lists this clone with a few counts. This rearrangement joins TRBV6-5 to TRBJ2-1; 10 nucleotides agree with TRBD2. CDR1 and CDR2 from the germline V gene are MNHEY and SVGAGI. CDR3 length equals 15 residues. V was pared by 2 bases and J by 5 bases, with 3 bases of the junction left unmatched. CDR3 sequence (DNA): TGTGCCAGCAGTTACATAGCGGGGGGCGACAATGAGCAGTTCTTC. Its protein product is CASSYIAGGDNEQFF.

The V gene is TRBV7-9, the J gene TRBJ2-5; 8 bases fit TRBD1. V was pared by 3 bases and J by 3 bases, with 0 bases of the junction left unmatched. This CDR3 is built from 13 residues. Germline CDR1 SEHNR, CDR2 FQNEAQ (reference sequence). The CDR3 spells CASSLDREETQYF. CDR3 in DNA: TGTGCCAGCAGCTTGGACAGGGAAGAGACCCAGTACTTC.

This chain links TRBV19 with TRBJ2-7, with TRBD2 as a possible D gene (6 bases). Germline V gives CDR1 LNHDA, CDR2 SQIVND (reference sequence). There are 13 residues in the CDR3. V was shortened by 6 bases and J by 1 base, with 10 bases between the two germline ends. In DNA form, the CDR3 reads TGTGCCAGTAGCCCGGGACTTTCCTACGAGCAGTACTTC. Amino acids: CASSPGLSYEQYF.

The CDR3 DNA is TGCAGCGTTGTGACAGTCACTAACTATGGCTACACCTTC. This gives the protein CSVVTVTNYGYTF. The V gene is TRBV29-1, the J gene TRBJ1-2, with TRBD1 as a possible D gene (5 bases). This CDR3 is built from 13 residues. Trimming stripped 4 bases from V and 0 bases from J, with 9 bases between. Germline CDR1 is SQVTM and CDR2 is ANQGSEA.